This note documents a single T cell receptor beta chain sequence. This clonotype has only one observation. What this receptor recognizes is not known. Base-call qualities are not available, and no considerably larger clone is one nucleotide away. The data originate from a study of post-analysis software for immune sequencing data (dated by TCRdb to between 2014 and 2017). Study-level background: Recorded disease courses included relapsing-remitting, secondary progressive and progressive-relapsing multiple sclerosis, with some patients lacking subtype annotation. A subset of samples was prepared in parallel using single-end sample barcoding, then pooled and co-amplified after Illumina adapter ligation. The patient repertoires were set against approximately 10 previously published healthy control repertoires from donors whose ages ranged from about 6 to 25 years. What the study reported, not specific to this receptor: Patients showed significantly higher frequencies than controls for five TRBV segments, among them TRBV5-6, TRBV5-1 and TRBV20-1. The control group was slightly older than the multiple sclerosis patient group. Compared with controls, multiple sclerosis patients had significantly lower normalized Chao1 diversity, a finding suggesting substantial peripheral T-cell clonal expansion. Direct clustering with F measure revealed strong co-clustering of samples prepared in the same batch, which led to a batch-effect correction.

The protocol used for the library was PCR. The sequencing machine was an Illumina HiSeq 2500. To reduce PCR and sequencing biases, unique molecular identifiers were incorporated into the TCR beta cDNA libraries. About 500,000 cDNA molecules were obtained for every 1 to 10 million input T cells, so each molecule roughly corresponded to one T cell. Patient libraries were prepared and sequenced with the same protocol used for the earlier healthy control dataset. Samples belonging to the same batch were prepared together, multiplexed and sequenced on a shared HiSeq lane. In the paper's pipeline: MIGEC handled the raw barcoded reads, throwing out single-read molecular identifier groups before consensus assembly and CDR3 extraction. VDJtools was used for post-analysis of the clonotype tables, with diversity normalized by down-sampling every dataset to the smallest sample size. In repertoire overlap clustering, CDR3 amino acid sequences, but not nucleotide sequences, were matched to correct batch-related cross-sample contamination. In-frame beta chains were kept once TCRdb had trimmed the public reads at Q25 with fastp and called clones with MiXCR. Rows are combined by CDR3 protein, so each entry shows the most common genes and DNA. In this record, the V and J calls reflect TCRdb's handling and not the investigators' own analysis. This sample gives around 770,000 distinct CDR3 sequences in total; 46% of them show up just once. The ten largest clonotypes hold roughly 4.5% of the sample.

The CDR3 numbers 13 residues from cysteine through phenylalanine. This entry keeps only the CDR3 DNA: 39 bases, framed from base 1. Sequences MNHEY (CDR1) and SVGAGI (CDR2) are obtained from the germline V gene. After removal of 4 bases from V and 7 bases from J, the junction retains 6 bases not matched to a gene. TCR beta repertoires were profiled from peripheral blood of about a dozen young patients with multiple sclerosis to demonstrate the VDJtools post-analysis software. The multiple sclerosis patients were children and adolescents ranging in age from roughly 6 to 16 years. Sequenced material: blood. The TCR sequence derives from a girl aged 10 to 17 with multiple sclerosis. This receptor chain uses TRBV6-5 and TRBJ1-1, with TRBD1 matching 7 junction bases. The CDR3 sequence is CASSSPWDSEAFF. The DNA sequence is given as TGTGCCAGCAGTTCCCCATGGGACAGTGAAGCTTTCTTT.